This T cell receptor beta chain derives from a study of T cells in localized non-small cell lung cancer. This clone appeared a few times. The assay was immunoSEQ multiplex PCR, and TCRdb's table has in-frame clones only and misses some. This sample has roughly 4,000 clones, with around 25% found just once. The sample here was lung tumor tissue, taken before any cancer treatment. This sequence originates from a woman aged 40-69 years with stage I lung adenocarcinoma.

CDR3 in amino acids: CASSSAGGQGAKGNTEAFF. The CDR3 bases are TGTGCCAGCAGTTCAGCCGGTGGACAGGGGGCAAAGGGGAACACTGAAGCTTTCTTT. The chain employs TRBV2 and TRBJ1-1; 11 bases are a match to TRBD1. Germline lookup yields CDR1 SNHLY and CDR2 FYNNEI. This CDR3 region has 19 residues. V lost 5 bases, J lost 1 base, and 15 bases stayed unmatched.